This TCR beta chain was obtained from a study of blood T cell repertoires in COVID-19. Trimming cost V 6 bases and J 1 base, with 15 bases left between them. The CDR3 has 15 amino acids. Germline values: CDR1 MNHEY, CDR2 SVGAGI. Everyone who took part was roughly 18 to 90 years old, and they came from 24 US areas. Self-reported history from a screening survey and questionnaire set each donor's cohort. In the authors' workflow: Using reference gene primer amplification, nucleated cell counts were estimated. Method: immunoSEQ multiplex PCR; TCRdb's copy keeps in-frame clones and lacks some. V and J calls and clone size come straight from that table; D and trimming were deduced from the DNA. The sample includes fewer than 150,000 clones, approximately 84% of them seen just once.

The specimen sequenced was PBMCs or T cells enriched from blood (not recorded which). This rearrangement joins TRBV6-5 to TRBJ1-2; D uncertain. This clonotype was sampled from a young woman who had been exposed to COVID-19. CDR3 DNA: TGTGCCAGCAGCATAGGGCGGGCTTTTAACTATGGCTACACCTTC. It codes for CASSIGRAFNYGYTF.